The 31 T cell receptor beta chains listed next were all sequenced from one sample in a study of blood T cell repertoires in COVID-19 (dated by TCRdb to about 2020). Preparation of the library involved the immunoSEQ multiplex PCR assay. TCRdb took over this immuneACCESS table, retaining in-frame rearrangements with V and J assigned. Such tables are incomplete; in checked studies, under half of the missing clones stem from an unresolved V gene, and the remainder is unexplained. The sample includes some 700,000 clones, with over 80% observed a single time. The ten largest clonotypes hold over 0.2% of the sample. The sequenced sample consisted of peripheral blood. The receptors shown here come from a woman aged 18-30 years with acute or convalescent COVID-19.

This sequence joins TRBV4-1 and TRBJ2-7; 12 bases map to TRBD1. Germline assignment: CDR1 MGHRA and CDR2 YSYEKL. V gave up 3 bases and J gave up 8 bases; unmatched junction bases: 8. CDR3 length: 15 residues. The CDR3 nucleotides are TGCGCCAGCAGCCATGGTCGGGACAGGGGGCTGAAGCAGTACTTC. This encodes CASSHGRDRGLKQYF.

The CDR3 DNA reads as TGCGCCAGCGGAGGGGGCGCGGGTCAGCCCCAGCATTTT. Translation: CASGGGAGQPQHF. The genes are TRBV10-2 and TRBJ1-5; the match to TRBD1 covers 7 bases. V trimming: 8 bases; J trimming: 6 bases; junction bases outside the gene matches: 7. Germline V gene sequence: CDR1 WSHSY, CDR2 SAAADI. The CDR3 length is 13 residues.

This chain links TRBV28 with TRBJ1-3; TRBD1 might be the D (5 bases). Trimming took off 5 bases at V and 0 bases at J, with 11 bases between the two ends. The CDR3 consists of 15 residues. The germline V gene has CDR1 MDHEN and CDR2 SYDVKM. The CDR3 is CASSQGRYSGNTIYF. The CDR3 coding sequence is TGTGCCAGCAGTCAGGGCAGATACTCTGGAAACACCATATATTTT.

The chain employs TRBV4-2 and TRBJ1-5, with TRBD1 identical over 8 bases. With 0 bases clipped from V and 4 bases from J, the junction kept 2 bases outside the gene matches. The CDR3 extends over 15 amino acids. From germline, CDR1 is LGHNA and CDR2 YNFKEQ. This CDR3 is CASSQDGQGNQPQHF. The CDR3 bases are TGTGCCAGCAGCCAAGATGGACAGGGAAATCAGCCCCAGCATTTT.

The chain joins TRBV9 to TRBJ2-7; 7 positions agree with TRBD1. Trimming at V came to 0 bases and at J to 2 bases, leaving 5 bases not matched to a gene. This CDR3 comprises 15 residues. Germline V CDR1 and CDR2: SGDLS, YYNGEE. CDR3 sequence (DNA): TGTGCCAGCAGCGTAGGTCCGGGACAGCCCTACGAGCAGTACTTC. Amino acid sequence: CASSVGPGQPYEQYF. Combining the CDR3 with reference TRBV9 and TRBJ2-7 gives the whole variable domain DSGVTQTPKHLITATGQRVTLRCSPRSGDLSVYWYQQSLDQGLQFLIQYYNGEERAKGNILERFSAQQFPDLHSELNLSSLELGDSALYFCASSVGPGQPYEQYFGPGTRLTVT.

This chain connects TRBV7-2 to TRBJ2-7, with TRBD2 matching 11 bases. Germline trimming cut 5 bases from V and 2 bases from J; bases unmatched to any gene: 2. The CDR3 spans 14 residues. The germline gives CDR1 SGHTA, CDR2 FQGNSA. The CDR3 loop is CASSTLAGAYEQYF. DNA of the CDR3: TGTGCCAGCAGCACACTAGCGGGGGCCTACGAGCAGTACTTC.

Points on this clone: Other nucleotide sequences from this sample produce the same CDR3. This chain joins TRBV15 and TRBJ1-2; D gene unclear. With 0 bases removed from V and 2 bases from J, the gap between germline ends came to 4 bases. Per germline, CDR1 LNHNV and CDR2 YYDKDF (reference sequence). This CDR3 is built from 13 residues. The CDR3 spells CATSRDSNYGYTF. CDR3 in DNA: TGTGCCACCAGCAGAGATTCGAACTATGGCTACACCTTC.

The J gene is TRBJ2-3, the V gene TRBV6-6; 10 positions agree with TRBD1. The CDR3 consists of 16 residues. Unmatched junction bases numbered 7, after V lost 5 bases and J lost 2 bases. The V gene's germline CDR1 is MNHNY and CDR2 SVGAGI (reference sequence). This chain's CDR3 is CASSRGTGADTDTQYF. The CDR3, as DNA: TGTGCCAGCAGTCGAGGGACAGGGGCCGACACAGATACGCAGTATTTT.

The gene calls are TRBV6-5 and TRBJ1-1; D uncertain. V gave up 0 bases and J gave up 10 bases, with 12 bases separating them. Germline V gene data show CDR1 as MNHEY and CDR2 as SVGAGI. The CDR3 consists of 13 residues. The CDR3 protein is CASSYSEGAAAFF. CDR3 DNA: TGTGCCAGCAGTTACTCGGAGGGTGCGGCAGCTTTCTTT.

V usage is TRBV5-1 and J usage is TRBJ2-5; 11 bases are a match to TRBD2. V shed 6 bases, J shed 2 bases, and the junction held 3 bases outside the gene matches. Germline V gene data show CDR1 as SGHRS and CDR2 as YFSETQ. The CDR3 is 14 amino acids. The chain's CDR3 is CASIASGGQETQYF. The CDR3 nucleotides are TGCGCCAGCATTGCTAGCGGGGGGCAAGAGACCCAGTACTTC. The entire variable domain, with the rest obtained from reference TRBV5-1 and TRBJ2-5, is as follows: KAGVTQTPRYLIKTRGQQVTLSCSPISGHRSVSWYQQTPGQGLQFLFEYFSETQRNKGNFPGRFSGRQFSNSRSEMNVSTLELGDSALYLCASIASGGQETQYFGPGTRLLVL.

The chain carries TRBV9 and TRBJ2-2; 11 nucleotides agree with TRBD2. The CDR3 consists of 16 residues. With 2 bases clipped from V and 5 bases from J, the junction kept 5 bases outside the gene matches. Per the germline V gene, CDR1 is SGDLS and CDR2 is YYNGEE. The CDR3 bases are TGTGCCAGCAGCGTGACTAGCGGGGTCCTTACCGGGGAGCTGTTTTTT. It codes for CASSVTSGVLTGELFF.

The rearrangement links TRBV19 to TRBJ1-2; 7 nucleotides line up with TRBD1. The CDR3 extends over 14 amino acids. The trim removed 3 bases at V and 7 bases at J, leaving 8 bases unmatched. Germline lookup yields CDR1 LNHDA and CDR2 SQIVND (reference sequence). The CDR3 reads CASSIGQAQGGYTF. In DNA form, the CDR3 reads TGTGCCAGTAGTATTGGACAGGCACAGGGTGGCTACACCTTC.

The chain joins TRBV2 to TRBJ2-4, with 8 bases identical to TRBD1. This CDR3 has 16 amino acids. Germline V gene data show CDR1 as SNHLY and CDR2 as FYNNEI. J lost 1 base, V lost 4 bases, and 6 bases had no gene match. The CDR3 is CASSVTGGWAKNIQYF. DNA for the CDR3: TGTGCCAGCAGTGTCACAGGGGGATGGGCCAAAAACATTCAGTACTTC.

This clone was detected only once. The chain employs TRBV12-3 or TRBV12-4 and TRBJ2-5; 8 nucleotides align to TRBD2. CDR3 length equals 12 residues. The J segment lost 1 base and the V segment lost 10 bases, leaving 2 bases of the junction unmatched. CDR3 nucleotides: TGTGCCATAGCGGGGCCCCAAGAGACCCAGTACTTC. Translation gives CAIAGPQETQYF.

The rearrangement joins TRBV28 to TRBJ1-1, with D unresolved. CDR3 length: 16 amino acids. Germline lookup yields CDR1 MDHEN and CDR2 SYDVKM. Trimming left V 4 bases short and J 10 bases short, with 25 bases between. CDR3 DNA: TGTGCCAGCAGTTCATCAGGAGGGAGCGTGGGAGAGACAGCTTTCTTT. Translated, it gives CASSSSGGSVGETAFF. The full variable domain, with the rest looked up from reference TRBV28 and TRBJ1-1, is DVKVTQSSRYLVKRTGEKVFLECVQDMDHENMFWYRQDPGLGLRLIYFSYDVKMKEKGDIPEGYSVSREKKERFSLILESASTNQTSMYLCASSSSGGSVGETAFFGQGTRLTVV.

V gene TRBV4-3 combines with J gene TRBJ2-6; D is unclear. This CDR3 has 15 amino acids. V lost 0 bases and J lost 2, with 5 bases in between. CDR1 and CDR2 (germline): LGHNA, YSLEER. CDR3 sequence (DNA): TGCGCCAGCAGCCAAGAAACTACTGGGGCCAACGTCCTGACTTTC. Protein: CASSQETTGANVLTF.

V gene TRBV7-6 combines with J gene TRBJ2-5, with 11 bases lining up with TRBD2. The V gene's germline CDR1 is SGHVS and CDR2 FNYEAQ. The CDR3 contains 16 residues. The junction had 5 bases not matched to a gene; V was cut back by 3 bases and J by 2 bases. CDR3 protein: CASSFETSGVQETQYF. CDR3 coding DNA: TGTGCCAGCAGCTTTGAGACTAGCGGGGTTCAAGAGACCCAGTACTTC.

The J gene is TRBJ1-1, the V gene TRBV14; no definite D call. This CDR3 region has 13 residues. The V and J ends lost 6 bases and 0 bases respectively, with 8 bases between them. Looked up from germline, CDR1 is SGHDN and CDR2 is FVKESK. The CDR3 region is CASSLDLNTEAFF. The DNA of the CDR3 is TGTGCCAGCAGTCTGGACTTGAACACTGAAGCTTTCTTT. The entire variable domain, with the rest obtained from reference TRBV14 and TRBJ1-1, is as follows: EAGVTQFPSHSVIEKGQTVTLRCDPISGHDNLYWYRRVMGKEIKFLLHFVKESKQDESGMPNNRFLAERTGGTYSTLKVQPAELEDSGVYFCASSLDLNTEAFFGQGTRLTVV.

This rearrangement joins TRBV4-1 to TRBJ2-3; 8 nucleotides align to TRBD1. Germline V lookup: CDR1 MGHRA, CDR2 YSYEKL. The length of the CDR3 is 18 residues. Unmatched junction bases numbered 11, after V lost 2 bases and J lost 1 base. The DNA for the CDR3 is TGCGCCAGCAGCCAACTTCCTGTCGTGACAGGGGGCACAGATACGCAGTATTTT. Its protein is CASSQLPVVTGGTDTQYF.

This chain joins TRBV9 and TRBJ1-2; D gene ambiguous. CDR1 SGDLS and CDR2 YYNGEE come from the germline V gene. This CDR3 region has 14 residues. V was trimmed by 0 bases and J by 4 bases, leaving 10 bases between them. The CDR3 region has the DNA TGTGCCAGCAGCGTAGGAGGGCCAATCTATGGCTACACCTTC. Translation gives CASSVGGPIYGYTF.

The CDR3 loop reads CASSPDSERLTEAFF. CDR3 coding DNA: TGTGCCAGCTCACCAGACTCGGAACGGCTAACTGAAGCTTTCTTT. V gene TRBV18 combines with J gene TRBJ1-1; the D is unclear. Germline CDR1 is KGHSH and CDR2 is LQKENI. The CDR3 extends over 15 amino acids. The V gene lost 2 bases and the J gene lost 5 bases, with 15 bases spanning the gap.

The CDR3 reads CASSQAPEYRGRNEQFF. CDR3 bases: TGCGCCAGCAGCCAAGCTCCAGAGTACAGGGGGCGCAATGAGCAGTTCTTC. J is TRBJ2-1 and V is TRBV4-3, with 9 bases aligning to TRBD1. The CDR3 runs to 17 residues. Germline V gives CDR1 LGHNA, CDR2 YSLEER. The J segment lost 6 bases and the V segment lost 1 base, leaving 10 bases of the junction unmatched.

This chain uses TRBV5-1 with TRBJ2-1, with 7 bases identical to TRBD1. The CDR3 is 18 amino acids. The V gene's germline CDR1 is SGHRS and CDR2 YFSETQ. With 4 bases clipped from V and 0 bases from J, the junction kept 13 bases outside the gene matches. The CDR3 region has the DNA TGCGCCAGCAGCGCGTCCCAAGGGGGCTACCCCTCCTACAATGAGCAGTTCTTC. Its protein is CASSASQGGYPSYNEQFF.

J is TRBJ2-3 and V is TRBV28, with D possibly matching TRBD1 (6 bases). V was cut by 2 bases and J by 3 bases, with 15 bases left in between. This CDR3 contains 16 residues. Germline-derived CDR1 and CDR2 are MDHEN and SYDVKM. In DNA, the CDR3 is TGTGCCAGCAGTTTACTGCCAGGGGTTACGACAGATACGCAGTATTTT. It yields the protein CASSLLPGVTTDTQYF.

The chain has TRBV7-3 and TRBJ1-1; D unresolved. This CDR3 is built from 13 residues. From germline, CDR1 is SGHTA and CDR2 FQGTGA. V was clipped by 1 base and J by 1 base, with 4 bases between them. CDR3 bases: TGTGCCAGCAGCTTAAACACGAACACTGAAGCTTTCTTT. Translation: CASSLNTNTEAFF.

The genes are TRBV13 and TRBJ2-2; no clear D gene. Germline-derived CDR1 and CDR2 are PRHDT and FYEKMQ (reference sequence). The V and J ends lost 1 base and 7 bases respectively, with 7 bases between them. The CDR3 consists of 13 residues. The CDR3 spells CASSLVQDGELFF. As DNA, the CDR3 is TGTGCCAGCAGCTTAGTCCAGGACGGGGAGCTGTTTTTT.

The chain links TRBV24-1 to TRBJ1-2; 11 bases agree with TRBD1. Trimming took 3 bases from V and 6 from J; bases not matched to a gene: 2. Per germline, CDR1 KGHDR and CDR2 SFDVKD. The CDR3 has 14 residues. The CDR3, as DNA: TGTGCCACCAGTGATCGGACAGGGGGCCATGGCTACACCTTC. This encodes CATSDRTGGHGYTF.

The chain links TRBV5-4 to TRBJ2-2; 8 nucleotides match TRBD1. The CDR3 contains 14 residues. Germline-derived CDR1 and CDR2 are SGHNT and YYREEE (reference sequence). V was pared by 3 bases and J by 5 bases, with 3 bases of the junction left unmatched. CDR3 region: CASSSDRVTGELFF. The DNA for the CDR3 is TGTGCCAGCAGCTCGGACAGGGTGACCGGGGAGCTGTTTTTT.

V usage is TRBV19 and J usage is TRBJ1-4; a possible D gene is TRBD1 (5 bases). V was cut by 3 bases and J by 4 bases, with 15 bases left in between. Germline CDR1 LNHDA, CDR2 SQIVND (reference sequence). The CDR3 sequence is 16 residues long. The CDR3 bases are TGTGCCAGTAGTATCGGGGGAAGCATCGGTAATGAAAAACTGTTTTTT. Its translation: CASSIGGSIGNEKLFF.

Only a few counts were recorded for this clone. The chain recombines TRBV25-1 with TRBJ1-2; TRBD1 matches 9 bases. Looked up from germline, CDR1 is MGHDK and CDR2 is SYGVNS. V lost 3 bases, J lost 8 bases, and 10 bases stayed unmatched. The length of the CDR3 is 15 residues. The CDR3 coding sequence is TGTGCCAGCAGTGACCACCTTACAGGGGGCCGGGGCTACACCTTC. Translating it yields CASSDHLTGGRGYTF.

This clone has more than one count but fewer than ten. The J gene is TRBJ2-7, the V gene TRBV7-9; TRBD1 aligns across 9 bases. The J segment lost 7 bases and the V segment lost 5 bases, leaving 9 bases of the junction unmatched. The CDR3 sequence is 14 residues long. Germline V lookup: CDR1 SEHNR, CDR2 FQNEAQ (reference sequence). The CDR3 reads CASSRGQGSLEQYF. CDR3 in DNA: TGTGCCAGCAGCCGGGGACAGGGCTCTTTGGAGCAGTACTTC. Full variable domain (missing parts from reference TRBV7-9 and TRBJ2-7): DTGVSQNPRHKITKRGQNVTFRCDPISEHNRLYWYRQTLGQGPEFLTYFQNEAQLEKSRLLSDRFSAERPKGSFSTLEIQRTEQGDSAMYLCASSRGQGSLEQYFGPGTRLTVT.